The 15 T cell receptor beta chains reported below all come from one sample, sequenced in a study of CD8+ T cells in alopecia areata. Extraction of RNA preceded its reverse transcription into cDNA, which served as the sequencing template. Assay used: immunoSEQ multiplex PCR; TCRdb lists only in-frame clones, some missing. This table holds 180,000 or so clones, roughly 60% found once. Sequenced material: CD4+ T cells sorted from blood, taken at week 0. Every receptor here comes from a human donor with alopecia areata.

CDR3 DNA sequence: TGTGCCAGCAGCGTAGCCCAGGATAATGAAAAACTGTTTTTT. This sequence encodes CASSVAQDNEKLFF. The chain recombines TRBV9 with TRBJ1-4, with D uncertain. Germline-derived CDR1 and CDR2 are SGDLS and YYNGEE. V gave up 0 bases and J gave up 4 bases, with 7 bases separating them. This CDR3 region has 14 residues.

CDR3 region: CSVLPGTDYNEQFF. DNA for the CDR3: TGCAGCGTTCTGCCCGGGACGGACTACAATGAGCAGTTCTTC. The rearrangement uses TRBV29-1 and TRBJ2-1; D may match TRBD1 or TRBD2 (5 bases each). The CDR3 extends over 14 amino acids. Germline V gene lookup returns CDR1 SQVTM and CDR2 ANQGSEA. V shed 5 bases and J shed 3 bases, with 14 bases lying between them.

The chain uses TRBV6-5 and TRBJ2-1; TRBD1 agrees at 8 bases. Germline V gene lookup returns CDR1 MNHEY and CDR2 SVGAGI. V lost 4 bases to trimming and J lost 10 bases; unmatched junction nucleotides: 9. The CDR3 length is 14 residues. CDR3 region: CASSWAGGPGEQFF. CDR3 in DNA: TGTGCCAGCAGTTGGGCAGGGGGCCCAGGGGAGCAGTTCTTC.

This chain joins TRBV30 and TRBJ1-2, with D possibly TRBD1 on 5 matching bases. The CDR3 has 14 residues. V dropped 8 bases and J dropped 5 bases, with 21 bases sitting between them. CDR1 and CDR2 from the germline V gene are GTSNPN and SVGIG (reference sequence). The chain's CDR3 is CAGTSPGLRYGYTF. CDR3 DNA: TGTGCCGGGACCTCCCCCGGGTTGAGGTATGGCTACACCTTC.

The V and J genes are TRBV30 and TRBJ1-5; D is perhaps TRBD1 (5 bases). The CDR3 spans 13 residues. The V gene's germline CDR1 is GTSNPN and CDR2 SVGIG (reference sequence). The V end lost 3 bases, the J end lost 4 bases, and 10 bases lay between the germline ends. CDR3 in DNA: TGTGCCTGGAGGGCAGGGAATAATCAGCCCCAGCATTTT. This encodes CAWRAGNNQPQHF.

V and J are TRBV15 and TRBJ1-5, with a tentative D call TRBD1 (6 bases). The V gene's germline CDR1 is LNHNV and CDR2 YYDKDF (reference sequence). CDR3 length equals 14 residues. The V end was cut by 5 bases, the J end by 4 bases, with 12 bases between. The CDR3, as DNA: TGTGCCACCAGCCCCGGGACACCAAATCAGCCCCAGCATTTT. Translated, it gives CATSPGTPNQPQHF.

The chain uses TRBV2 and TRBJ2-3; no reliable D call. Trimming left V 6 bases short and J 2 bases short, with 3 bases between. This CDR3 region has 11 residues. Germline CDR1 and CDR2: SNHLY and FYNNEI. The CDR3 here is CASRVTDTQYF. The CDR3 DNA reads TGTGCCAGCAGAGTCACAGATACGCAGTATTTT.

The genes are TRBV14 and TRBJ2-5; D gene unclear. Trimming removed 1 base from V and 6 bases from J, with 6 bases in between. The length of the CDR3 is 12 residues. Per the germline V gene, CDR1 is SGHDN and CDR2 is FVKESK. The CDR3 loop reads CASSQVVQTQYF. DNA of the CDR3: TGTGCCAGCAGCCAAGTGGTCCAGACCCAGTACTTC. The full variable domain, in which reference TRBV14 and TRBJ2-5 provide the parts outside the CDR3, is EAGVTQFPSHSVIEKGQTVTLRCDPISGHDNLYWYRRVMGKEIKFLLHFVKESKQDESGMPNNRFLAERTGGTYSTLKVQPAELEDSGVYFCASSQVVQTQYFGPGTRLLVL.

The genes are TRBV7-2 and TRBJ1-1; 8 bases agree with TRBD1. The CDR3 consists of 14 residues. Looked up from germline, CDR1 is SGHTA and CDR2 is FQGNSA. The V and J ends lost 5 bases and 2 bases, in that order; junction bases with no gene match: 4. Written as DNA, the CDR3 is TGTGCCAGCAGCGCCACAGGGGGAAACACTGAAGCTTTCTTT. It specifies CASSATGGNTEAFF.

The chain couples TRBV30 to TRBJ2-1; D unclear. The V gene's germline CDR1 is GTSNPN and CDR2 SVGIG (reference sequence). The CDR3 covers 16 residues. V was cut by 2 bases and J by 0 bases, with 14 bases left in between. The CDR3 here is CAWSRSRVSSYNEQFF. Here the CDR3 DNA reads TGTGCCTGGAGTCGTTCAAGGGTGAGCTCCTACAATGAGCAGTTCTTC.

For the CDR3, the DNA is TGTGCCAGCAGCTCACGAAGAGCAGGGGCGGTCGACGAGCAGTACTTC. Protein: CASSSRRAGAVDEQYF. This chain links TRBV7-2 with TRBJ2-7, with D possibly TRBD1 on 6 matching bases. V lost 4 bases and J 5 bases, leaving 21 bases between the germline ends. This CDR3 is 16 amino acids long. The germline CDR1 and CDR2 sequences are SGHTA and FQGNSA.

This chain uses TRBV29-1 with TRBJ2-7; the D gene is possibly TRBD2 (6 bases). Per the germline V gene, CDR1 is SQVTM and CDR2 is ANQGSEA. Trimming left V 5 bases short and J 2 bases short, with 10 bases between. The CDR3 loop spans 12 amino acids. This chain's CDR3 is CSVSGTAYEQYF. As DNA, the CDR3 is TGCAGCGTTTCTGGGACTGCCTACGAGCAGTACTTC.

CDR3 sequence: CATSRVGGGEQYF. DNA for the CDR3: TGTGCCACCAGCAGAGTAGGGGGAGGCGAGCAGTACTTC. The chain links TRBV15 to TRBJ2-7; D might be TRBD1 or TRBD2, each matching 6 bases. The ends were cut back, 1 base at V and 6 bases at J, with 10 bases in the middle. The V gene's germline CDR1 is LNHNV and CDR2 YYDKDF (reference sequence). CDR3 length: 13 residues.

The chain has TRBV6-5 and TRBJ1-5; D perhaps matches TRBD1 (5 bases). The CDR3 contains 14 residues. The germline V and J ends were trimmed by 4 bases and 7 bases, with 14 bases remaining between them. The V gene's germline CDR1 is MNHEY and CDR2 SVGAGI. The CDR3 nucleotides are TGTGCCAGCAGTTTTTTGAAGGGGTGGCAGCCCCAGCATTTT. Encoded protein: CASSFLKGWQPQHF.

V usage is TRBV30 and J usage is TRBJ2-5; 11 nucleotides match TRBD2. The CDR3 has 13 residues. V lost 3 bases and J lost 5; bases outside the gene matches: 2. CDR1 is GTSNPN, CDR2 SVGIG, per germline (reference sequence). This CDR3 is CAWRTSGVETQYF. CDR3 in DNA: TGTGCCTGGAGGACTAGCGGGGTTGAGACCCAGTACTTC.